The 17 T cell receptor beta chains presented below share a single source sample, sequenced in a study of blood T cell repertoires in COVID-19. Clones were sequenced by immunoSEQ multiplex PCR, and TCRdb holds only the in-frame ones, with some missing. The sample carries 110,000 to 150,000 clones, over 75% recorded once. The sequencing sample was made of peripheral blood. Receptors were obtained from a man aged 65-85 years with acute or convalescent COVID-19.

V gene TRBV6-6 combines with J gene TRBJ2-3; TRBD2 aligns across 7 bases. Trimming at V came to 0 bases and at J to 4 bases, leaving 1 base not matched to a gene. Germline V gives CDR1 MNHNY, CDR2 SVGAGI (reference sequence). This CDR3 is built from 14 residues. CDR3 nucleotides: TGTGCCAGCAGTTACTCTGCGGGAGCAGATACGCAGTATTTT. Encoded protein: CASSYSAGADTQYF.

This chain uses TRBV18 with TRBJ2-3; 14 nucleotides agree with TRBD2. Germline CDR1 and CDR2: KGHSH and LQKENI. This CDR3 is built from 20 residues. V lost 0 bases, J lost 1 base, and 9 bases stayed unmatched. CDR3 sequence reads: CASSPPGLAGALLRTDTQYF. Here the CDR3 DNA reads TGTGCCAGCTCACCACCGGGACTAGCGGGGGCACTACTTCGCACAGATACGCAGTATTTT.

The chain uses TRBV12-5 and TRBJ2-2, with TRBD1 as a possible D gene (6 bases). The CDR3 consists of 14 residues. Deletions cut 1 base from V and 4 bases from J, with 7 bases between. CDR1 and CDR2 from the germline V gene are LGHNT and FRNRAP. The CDR3 sequence is CASGLDRVTGELFF. CDR3 DNA sequence: TGTGCTAGTGGTTTGGACAGGGTCACCGGGGAGCTGTTTTTT.

This rearrangement joins TRBV7-3 to TRBJ2-1; D is possibly TRBD2 (6 bases). The CDR3 totals 13 residues. V shed 1 base and J shed 15 bases, with 16 bases lying between them. Germline CDR1 SGHTA, CDR2 FQGTGA. The CDR3 sequence: CASSLKVGTPPFF. CDR3 DNA: TGTGCCAGCAGCTTAAAGGTGGGGACTCCCCCGTTCTTC.

The gene calls are TRBV7-9 and TRBJ2-7; 10 positions agree with TRBD2. Germline-derived CDR1 and CDR2 are SEHNR and FQNEAQ (reference sequence). This CDR3 comprises 15 residues. Trimming took 1 base from V and 3 from J; bases not matched to a gene: 3. CDR3 sequence reads: CASSLGASGGYEQYF. CDR3 bases: TGTGCCAGCAGCTTAGGCGCTAGCGGGGGCTACGAGCAGTACTTC. The full variable domain, completed using reference TRBV7-9 and TRBJ2-7, is DTGVSQNPRHKITKRGQNVTFRCDPISEHNRLYWYRQTLGQGPEFLTYFQNEAQLEKSRLLSDRFSAERPKGSFSTLEIQRTEQGDSAMYLCASSLGASGGYEQYFGPGTRLTVT.

This chain connects TRBV5-1 to TRBJ1-1; D is unresolved. This CDR3 contains 13 residues. V was shortened by 3 bases and J by 5 bases, with 11 bases between the two germline ends. Germline CDR1 and CDR2: SGHRS and YFSETQ. CDR3 nucleotides: TGCGCCAGCAGCTCGGGATTGGAAACTGAAGCTTTCTTT. Its protein is CASSSGLETEAFF.

The V gene is TRBV24-1, the J gene TRBJ2-3; D ambiguous. The CDR3 sequence is 15 residues long. From germline, CDR1 is KGHDR and CDR2 SFDVKD. Trimming pared 4 bases from V and 2 bases from J, leaving 12 bases between. The CDR3 loop reads CATSDRQAFTDTQYF. CDR3 DNA sequence: TGTGCCACCAGTGACAGACAAGCCTTCACAGATACGCAGTATTTT.

This rearrangement joins TRBV7-9 to TRBJ2-2; 12 bases align to TRBD2. CDR1 and CDR2 (germline): SEHNR, FQNEAQ (reference sequence). The junction had 14 bases not matched to a gene; V was cut back by 5 bases and J by 7 bases. There are 18 residues in the CDR3. CDR3 sequence reads: CASSRGWRLAGEDGELFF. The CDR3 nucleotides read TGTGCCAGCAGCCGAGGATGGAGACTAGCGGGAGAGGACGGGGAGCTGTTTTTT.

The chain combines TRBV11-2 with TRBJ2-7; D is possibly TRBD2 (5 bases). The CDR3 is 15 residues long. The germline V gene has CDR1 SGHAT and CDR2 FQNNGV. V gave up 5 bases and J gave up 2 bases, with 16 bases separating them. The CDR3 spells CASSPAGAPTYEQYF. The CDR3 region has the DNA TGTGCCAGCAGCCCCGCGGGCGCTCCTACCTACGAGCAGTACTTC.

This clone was recorded only once. Here the CDR3 DNA reads TGCAGTGCTAGTGACACAGGGGCAATAGCCAAAAACATTCAGTACTTC. It codes for CSASDTGAIAKNIQYF. This rearrangement joins TRBV20-1 to TRBJ2-4, with TRBD1 identical over 7 bases. Germline CDR1 reads DFQATT; CDR2 reads SNEGSKA (reference sequence). J was trimmed by 0 bases and V by 3 bases; bases with no gene match: 8. The CDR3 runs to 16 residues.

The rearrangement links TRBV2 to TRBJ1-2; 7 bases are a match to TRBD1. Looked up from germline, CDR1 is SNHLY and CDR2 is FYNNEI. Trimming cost V 4 bases and J 5 bases; bases outside gene matches: 7. There are 14 residues in the CDR3. DNA for the CDR3: TGTGCCAGCAGTGGACAGGGCACTATTTATGGCTACACCTTC. This translates into CASSGQGTIYGYTF.

The V call is TRBV7-2, the J call TRBJ2-5; 8 nucleotides agree with TRBD2. Germline CDR1 is SGHTA and CDR2 is FQGNSA. The CDR3 is 14 residues long. V gave up 5 bases and J gave up 1 base; unmatched junction bases: 3. CDR3 loop: CASSPTSGQETQYF. DNA of the CDR3: TGTGCCAGCAGCCCTACTAGCGGCCAAGAGACCCAGTACTTC. Using reference TRBV7-2 and TRBJ2-5 for the parts outside the CDR3, the full variable domain is GAGVSQSPSNKVTEKGKDVELRCDPISGHTALYWYRQSLGQGLEFLIYFQGNSAPDKSGLPSDRFSAERTGGSVSTLTIQRTQQEDSAVYLCASSPTSGQETQYFGPGTRLLVL.

The chain links TRBV27 to TRBJ1-5, with 7 bases lining up with TRBD1. Germline V gene sequence: CDR1 MNHEY, CDR2 SMNVEV (reference sequence). V shed 4 bases, J shed 7 bases, and the junction held 13 bases outside the gene matches. The CDR3 is 16 residues long. The CDR3 here is CASSSLATGTSQPQHF. CDR3 DNA sequence: TGTGCCAGCAGTTCCCTAGCGACAGGGACGAGCCAGCCCCAGCATTTT.

This clone has a handful of counts. The chain has TRBV28 and TRBJ2-1; 12 bases match TRBD1. Trimming removed 8 bases from V and 8 bases from J; junction bases left unmatched: 4. This CDR3 is 13 amino acids long. Germline V gene lookup returns CDR1 MDHEN and CDR2 SYDVKM. CDR3 nucleotides: TGTGCCAGCGGGGGACAGGGGGCCCATGAGCAGTTCTTC. Translation gives CASGGQGAHEQFF. Full variable domain (remainder filled in from reference TRBV28 and TRBJ2-1): DVKVTQSSRYLVKRTGEKVFLECVQDMDHENMFWYRQDPGLGLRLIYFSYDVKMKEKGDIPEGYSVSREKKERFSLILESASTNQTSMYLCASGGQGAHEQFFGPGTRLTVL.

This chain links TRBV4-2 with TRBJ1-1, with 8 bases identical to TRBD1. V was clipped by 0 bases and J by 1 base; unmatched bases: 7. Germline V gene lookup returns CDR1 LGHNA and CDR2 YNFKEQ. This CDR3 has 17 residues. In DNA form, the CDR3 reads TGTGCCAGCAGCCAAGAGGGGGCAGGGACAGGGAACACTGAAGCTTTCTTT. Translating gives CASSQEGAGTGNTEAFF.

The chain employs TRBV2 and TRBJ2-7; a possible D gene is TRBD1 (6 bases). In germline, CDR1 is SNHLY, CDR2 FYNNEI. This CDR3 spans 13 amino acids. The V end was cut by 6 bases, the J end by 3 bases, with 12 bases between. CDR3 sequence (DNA): TGTGCCAGCAGAAGGGGGACGGGCTACGAGCAGTACTTC. It codes for CASRRGTGYEQYF.

The chain recombines TRBV6-2 or TRBV6-3 with TRBJ1-2, with 7 nucleotides matching TRBD1. CDR3 length: 14 amino acids. The germline gives CDR1 MNHEY, CDR2 SVGEGT. The J segment lost 4 bases and the V segment lost 6 bases, leaving 8 bases of the junction unmatched. The CDR3 is CASSPYRDSYGYTF. CDR3 in DNA: TGTGCCAGCAGCCCCTACCGGGACAGCTATGGCTACACCTTC.